These 21 T cell receptor beta chains were all obtained from the same sample, sequenced in a study of response to subunit inactivated influenza vaccine. Each CDR3 protein is one row after TCRdb ran MiXCR on the RT-PCR reads. This table has about 540,000 distinct CDR3 sequences, around 21% appearing once. These data also featured in a second study, about T cells expressing NK-cell markers. That report adds: TCR beta cDNA was made by 5'RACE template switching with UMIs.

The sample here was CD4+ T cells sorted from PBMCs, taken less than 13 days after vaccination. The receptor source for this set is a man in his fifties who received an inactivated influenza vaccine.

A few counts support this clonotype. The rearrangement joins TRBV12-3 or TRBV12-4 to TRBJ2-5; no clear D. The CDR3 loop spans 13 amino acids. Trimming left V 3 bases short and J 4 bases short, with 9 bases between. The CDR3 nucleotides are TGTGCCAGCAGTTTGAGCACGGCAGAGACCCAGTACTTC. Translating it yields CASSLSTAETQYF.

The rearrangement links TRBV12-3 or TRBV12-4 to TRBJ2-3; the match to TRBD1 covers 8 bases. There are 15 residues in the CDR3. Trimming cost V 3 bases and J 5 bases; bases outside gene matches: 7. This CDR3 is CASSLDRVDQDTQYF. The CDR3 bases are TGTGCCAGCAGTTTGGACAGGGTTGATCAAGATACGCAGTATTTT.

The chain joins TRBV5-2 to TRBJ2-7. TRBV5-2 represents a pseudogene. This CDR3 contains 13 residues. The chain's CDR3 is CATNLGALYEQYF. Written as DNA, the CDR3 is TGTGCCACCAACCTCGGGGCGCTCTACGAGCAGTACTTC.

This sequence joins TRBV28 and TRBJ2-3; possible D gene TRBD2, 6 bases. CDR1 MDHEN and CDR2 SYDVKM come from the germline V gene. This CDR3 is built from 15 residues. The V end lost 6 bases, the J end lost 3 bases, and 16 bases lay between the germline ends. The CDR3 reads CASSPPGSGTDTQYF. Here the CDR3 DNA reads TGTGCCAGCAGCCCCCCTGGGAGCGGGACAGATACGCAGTATTTT.

The chain carries TRBV4-2 and TRBJ2-5; weak D call: TRBD2 (6 bases). The ends were cut back, 0 bases at V and 9 bases at J, with 11 bases in the middle. The CDR3 length is 13 residues. The germline V gene has CDR1 LGHNA and CDR2 YNFKEQ. The CDR3 nucleotides are TGTGCCAGCAGCCAAGATGTTCGCGGGGCCCAGTACTTC. It yields the protein CASSQDVRGAQYF.

In this sample, this clonotype turned up a few times. The J gene is TRBJ2-2, the V gene TRBV6-1; 9 nucleotides align to TRBD2. V gave up 11 bases and J gave up 6 bases; unmatched junction bases: 10. The CDR3 totals 14 residues. Germline loops: CDR1 MNHNS, CDR2 SASEGT. CDR3 loop: CAGGREGIAGELFF. The CDR3, as DNA: TGTGCCGGAGGGCGGGAGGGGATTGCCGGGGAGCTGTTTTTT.

This chain connects TRBV6-1 to TRBJ2-2, with 13 bases lining up with TRBD2. The CDR3 is 19 amino acids. V lost 2 bases, J lost 7 bases, and 13 bases stayed unmatched. Germline loops: CDR1 MNHNS, CDR2 SASEGT. CDR3 in DNA: TGTGCCAGCAGTGAATCACTAGCGGGGGGGTATTGGTCCTTCGGGGAGCTGTTTTTT. Translated: CASSESLAGGYWSFGELFF.

This clonotype was observed many times. This sequence joins TRBV5-1 and TRBJ2-3; 9 bases map to TRBD2. CDR3 length equals 16 residues. V gave up 2 bases and J gave up 8 bases; unmatched junction bases: 12. Looked up from germline, CDR1 is SGHRS and CDR2 is YFSETQ. CDR3 in amino acids: CASSLYLAGLTGTQYF. In nucleotides, the CDR3 is TGCGCCAGCAGCTTATACCTAGCGGGATTGACTGGTACGCAGTATTTT. Full variable domain (outside the CDR3, taken from reference TRBV5-1 and TRBJ2-3): KAGVTQTPRYLIKTRGQQVTLSCSPISGHRSVSWYQQTPGQGLQFLFEYFSETQRNKGNFPGRFSGRQFSNSRSEMNVSTLELGDSALYLCASSLYLAGLTGTQYFGPGTRLTVL.

This clonotype turned up a few times. This chain joins TRBV6-2 or TRBV6-3 and TRBJ2-7; tentative D call: TRBD2 (6 bases). Germline V lookup: CDR1 MNHEY, CDR2 SVGEGT. This CDR3 region has 15 residues. Trimming stripped 3 bases from V and 0 bases from J, with 12 bases between. The CDR3 protein is CASSYRRGLSYEQYF. In DNA, the CDR3 is TGTGCCAGCAGTTATCGGAGGGGCCTCTCCTACGAGCAGTACTTC.

The rearrangement uses TRBV6-2 or TRBV6-3 and TRBJ2-1, with 8 nucleotides matching TRBD2. Germline values: CDR1 MNHEY, CDR2 SVGEGT. The CDR3 is 14 residues long. V dropped 6 bases and J dropped 5; count of bases not matched to a gene: 6. The CDR3 loop is CASRPGLVNNEQFF. CDR3 DNA sequence: TGTGCCAGCAGGCCGGGACTAGTTAACAATGAGCAGTTCTTC.

This clonotype occurred many times. The CDR3 protein is CASSRGGTNTGELFF. As DNA, the CDR3 is TGTGCCAGCAGCCGCGGGGGTACGAACACCGGGGAGCTGTTTTTT. The chain employs TRBV3-1 and TRBJ2-2; 7 positions match TRBD2. The CDR3 spans 15 residues. The germline CDR1 and CDR2 sequences are LGHDT and YNNKEL (reference sequence). The junction had 2 bases not matched to a gene; V was cut back by 4 bases and J by 0 bases.

This clonotype came up a few times. The chain recombines TRBV28 with TRBJ2-3, with 8 nucleotides matching TRBD2. This CDR3 region has 16 residues. Germline CDR1 and CDR2: MDHEN and SYDVKM. The V segment lost 8 bases and the J segment 0 bases; nucleotides outside the gene matches: 10. CDR3 sequence (DNA): TGTGCCAGCCGCGTCGGGGGGGCGTCTAGCACAGATACGCAGTATTTT. Protein sequence: CASRVGGASSTDTQYF.

In its sample, this clonotype was seen a few times. This sequence joins TRBV3-1 and TRBJ2-6; no clear D gene. V dropped 1 base and J dropped 3 bases, with 7 bases sitting between them. Germline CDR1 LGHDT, CDR2 YNNKEL (reference sequence). This CDR3 has 15 residues. This CDR3 reads CASSQVLSGANVLTF. The CDR3 DNA follows: TGTGCCAGCAGCCAAGTTCTGAGTGGGGCCAACGTCCTGACTTTC. The whole variable domain, filled in from reference TRBV3-1 and TRBJ2-6, reads DTAVSQTPKYLVTQMGNDKSIKCEQNLGHDTMYWYKQDSKKFLKIMFSYNNKELIINETVPNRFSPKSPDKAHLNLHINSLELGDSAVYFCASSQVLSGANVLTFGAGSRLTVL.

This clonotype has more than one count but fewer than ten. This rearrangement joins TRBV5-1 to TRBJ1-1; 9 bases align to TRBD1. Per germline, CDR1 SGHRS and CDR2 YFSETQ. J was trimmed by 5 bases and V by 4 bases; bases with no gene match: 15. The CDR3 loop spans 17 amino acids. The DNA of the CDR3 is TGCGCCAGCAGCCCAACAGGGACAGGGATATGGAGGACTGAAGCTTTCTTT. Protein product: CASSPTGTGIWRTEAFF.

A few counts support this clonotype. This sequence joins TRBV3-1 and TRBJ2-1; unclear D gene. CDR3 length: 14 residues. In germline, CDR1 is LGHDT, CDR2 YNNKEL (reference sequence). Trimming stripped 2 bases from V and 0 bases from J, with 5 bases between. The CDR3 nucleotides read TGTGCCAGCAGCCAATGGGACTCCTACAATGAGCAGTTCTTC. Residues: CASSQWDSYNEQFF.

The chain combines TRBV12-3 or TRBV12-4 with TRBJ1-1, with TRBD1 matching over 11 bases. The CDR3 length is 17 residues. Trimming took 6 bases from V and 0 from J; bases not matched to a gene: 9. CDR3 nucleotide sequence: TGTGCCAGCAGCACGGAAGGACAGGGGGCGCTGAACACTGAAGCTTTCTTT. Translating it yields CASSTEGQGALNTEAFF.

The J gene is TRBJ2-1, the V gene TRBV24-1, with D possibly being TRBD2 (5 bases). The V end was cut by 3 bases, the J end by 0 bases, with 20 bases between. The CDR3 is 19 amino acids. Germline lookup yields CDR1 KGHDR and CDR2 SFDVKD. CDR3 sequence (DNA): TGTGCCACCAGTGATGAGGGATCAGCATTATTACGCTCCTACAATGAGCAGTTCTTC. Translating it yields CATSDEGSALLRSYNEQFF.

This clonotype appeared many times. The chain joins TRBV11-2 to TRBJ2-5, with D possibly being TRBD2 (7 bases). Trimming pared 4 bases from V and 5 bases from J, leaving 20 bases between. This CDR3 has 16 amino acids. Germline V gene lookup returns CDR1 SGHAT and CDR2 FQNNGV. CDR3 sequence: CASSSLRGPRRETQYF. Written as DNA, the CDR3 is TGTGCCAGCAGCTCCCTGCGGGGGCCACGGCGGGAGACCCAGTACTTC.

The rearrangement links TRBV12-3 or TRBV12-4 to TRBJ1-1; 8 bases line up with TRBD1. The length of the CDR3 is 14 residues. V dropped 2 bases and J dropped 4; count of bases not matched to a gene: 3. The DNA for the CDR3 is TGTGCCAGCAGTTTACGACAGGGGTTCACTGAAGCTTTCTTT. Translating gives CASSLRQGFTEAFF.

V usage is TRBV15 and J usage is TRBJ1-2, with D possibly TRBD1 on 5 matching bases. V gave up 0 bases and J gave up 5 bases, with 10 bases separating them. The length of the CDR3 is 14 residues. CDR1 is LNHNV, CDR2 YYDKDF, per germline (reference sequence). The CDR3, as DNA: TGTGCCACCAGCAGAGATCGTGGGGGGTATGGCTACACCTTC. Its protein product is CATSRDRGGYGYTF.

This clonotype was counted ten times or more. The V call is TRBV7-9, the J call TRBJ2-5, with 7 bases fitting TRBD1. V shed 3 bases and J 4 bases; nucleotides not matched to a gene: 8. CDR1 is SEHNR, CDR2 FQNEAQ, per germline (reference sequence). The CDR3 has 15 residues. CDR3 region: CASSFVPGTAETQYF. CDR3 DNA: TGTGCCAGCAGCTTTGTGCCCGGGACAGCAGAGACCCAGTACTTC.